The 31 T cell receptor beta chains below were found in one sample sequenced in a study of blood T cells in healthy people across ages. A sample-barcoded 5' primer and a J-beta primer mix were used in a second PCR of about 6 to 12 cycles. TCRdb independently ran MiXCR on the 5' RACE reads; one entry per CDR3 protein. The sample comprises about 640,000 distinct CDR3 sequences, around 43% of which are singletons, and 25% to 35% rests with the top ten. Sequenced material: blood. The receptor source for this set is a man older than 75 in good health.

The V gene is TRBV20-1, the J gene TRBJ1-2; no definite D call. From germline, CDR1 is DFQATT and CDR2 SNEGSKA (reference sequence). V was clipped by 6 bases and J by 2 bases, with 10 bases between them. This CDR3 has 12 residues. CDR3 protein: CSATERNYGYTF. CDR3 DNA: TGCAGTGCCACGGAACGGAACTATGGCTACACCTTC.

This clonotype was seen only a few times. The CDR3 sequence is CSARDRLQGSSYEQYF. The CDR3 region has the DNA TGCAGTGCTAGAGATCGGCTACAGGGGAGCTCCTACGAGCAGTACTTC. The chain uses TRBV20-1 and TRBJ2-7; 7 nucleotides agree with TRBD1. Germline CDR1 reads DFQATT; CDR2 reads SNEGSKA (reference sequence). The CDR3 sequence is 16 residues long. Losses at the gene ends were 0 bases for V and 0 bases for J; bases not matched to a gene: 8.

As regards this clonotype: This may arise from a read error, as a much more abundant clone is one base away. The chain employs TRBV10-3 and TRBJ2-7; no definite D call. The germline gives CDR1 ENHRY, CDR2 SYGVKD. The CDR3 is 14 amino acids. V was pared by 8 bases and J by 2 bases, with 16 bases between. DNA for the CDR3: TGTGCCATCTCCGAAAATGCCCACGCCTACGAGCAGTACTTC. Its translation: CAISENAHAYEQYF.

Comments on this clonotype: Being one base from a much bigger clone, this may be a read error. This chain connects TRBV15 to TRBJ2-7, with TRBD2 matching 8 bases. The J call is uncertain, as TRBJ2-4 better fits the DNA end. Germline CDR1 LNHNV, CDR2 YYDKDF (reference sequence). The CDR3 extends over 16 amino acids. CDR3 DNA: TGTGCCACCAGCAGAGGTGCACGGGCGGGGGGAAACATTCAGTACTTC. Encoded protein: CATSRGARAGGNIQYF.

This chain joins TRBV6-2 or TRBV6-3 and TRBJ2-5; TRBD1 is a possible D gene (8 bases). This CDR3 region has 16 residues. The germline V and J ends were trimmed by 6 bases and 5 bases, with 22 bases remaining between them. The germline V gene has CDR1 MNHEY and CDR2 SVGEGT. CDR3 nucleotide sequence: TGTGCCAGCAGCCAGCACGGACAGGGAGGGCAGGAGACCCAGTACTTC. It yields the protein CASSQHGQGGQETQYF.

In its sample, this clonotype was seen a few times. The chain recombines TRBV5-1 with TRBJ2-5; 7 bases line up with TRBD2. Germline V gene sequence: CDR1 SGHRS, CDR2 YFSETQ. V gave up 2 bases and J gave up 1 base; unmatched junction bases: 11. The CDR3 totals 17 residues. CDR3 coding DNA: TGCGCCAGCAGCTTATCGGGGTCTAGCGGAGTCCAAGAGACCCAGTACTTC. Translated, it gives CASSLSGSSGVQETQYF.

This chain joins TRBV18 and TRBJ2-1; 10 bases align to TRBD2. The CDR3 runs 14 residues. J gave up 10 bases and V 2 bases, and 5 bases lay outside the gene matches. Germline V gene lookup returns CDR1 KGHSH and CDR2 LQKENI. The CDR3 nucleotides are TGTGCCAGCTCACCAGGACTAGCGGATAAGGAGCAGTTCTTC. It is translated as CASSPGLADKEQFF.

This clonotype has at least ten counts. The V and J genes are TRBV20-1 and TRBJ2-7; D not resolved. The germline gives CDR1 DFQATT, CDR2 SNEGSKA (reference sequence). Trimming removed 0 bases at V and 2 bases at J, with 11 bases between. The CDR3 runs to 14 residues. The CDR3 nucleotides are TGCAGTGCTAGAGAGCCCATGTTACCCTACGAGCAGTACTTC. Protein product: CSAREPMLPYEQYF.

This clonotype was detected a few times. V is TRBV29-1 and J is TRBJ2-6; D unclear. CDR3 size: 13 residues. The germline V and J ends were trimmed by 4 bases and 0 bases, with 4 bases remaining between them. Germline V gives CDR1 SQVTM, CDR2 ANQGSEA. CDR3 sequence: CSVADSGANVLTF. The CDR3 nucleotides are TGCAGCGTTGCGGACTCTGGGGCCAACGTCCTGACTTTC.

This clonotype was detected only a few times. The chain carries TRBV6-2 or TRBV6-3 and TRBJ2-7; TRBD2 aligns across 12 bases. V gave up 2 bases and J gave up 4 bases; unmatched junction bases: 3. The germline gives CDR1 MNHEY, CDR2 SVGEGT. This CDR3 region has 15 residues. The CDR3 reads CASSYLTSGRYEQYF. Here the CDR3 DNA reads TGTGCCAGCAGTTACCTGACTAGCGGGAGATACGAGCAGTACTTC.

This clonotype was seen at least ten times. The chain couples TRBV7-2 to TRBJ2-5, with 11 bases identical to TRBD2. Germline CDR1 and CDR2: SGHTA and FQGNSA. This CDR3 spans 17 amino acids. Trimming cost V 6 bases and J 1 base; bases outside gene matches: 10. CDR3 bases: TGTGCCAGCAGTCGTAGCGGGAGGGCCGGGCGCCAAGAGACCCAGTACTTC. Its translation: CASSRSGRAGRQETQYF.

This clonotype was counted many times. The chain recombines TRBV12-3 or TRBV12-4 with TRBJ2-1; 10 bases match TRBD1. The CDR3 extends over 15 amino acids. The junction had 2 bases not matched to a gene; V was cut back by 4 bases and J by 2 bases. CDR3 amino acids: CASSSGTGAYNEQFF. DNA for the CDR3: TGTGCCAGCAGTTCCGGGACAGGGGCCTACAATGAGCAGTTCTTC.

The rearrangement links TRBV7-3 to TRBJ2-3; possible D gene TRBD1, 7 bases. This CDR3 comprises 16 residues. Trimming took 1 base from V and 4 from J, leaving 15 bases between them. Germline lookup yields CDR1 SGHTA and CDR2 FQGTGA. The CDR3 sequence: CASSLSSSGGPDTQYF. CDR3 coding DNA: TGTGCCAGCAGCTTAAGCTCGTCAGGGGGGCCAGATACGCAGTATTTT.

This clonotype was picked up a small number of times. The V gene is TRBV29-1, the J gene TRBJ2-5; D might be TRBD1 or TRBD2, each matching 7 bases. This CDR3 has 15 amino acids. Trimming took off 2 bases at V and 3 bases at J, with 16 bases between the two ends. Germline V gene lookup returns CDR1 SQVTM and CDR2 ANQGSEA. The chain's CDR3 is CSVERLAGGEETQYF. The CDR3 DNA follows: TGCAGCGTTGAAAGGTTGGCAGGGGGGGAAGAGACCCAGTACTTC.

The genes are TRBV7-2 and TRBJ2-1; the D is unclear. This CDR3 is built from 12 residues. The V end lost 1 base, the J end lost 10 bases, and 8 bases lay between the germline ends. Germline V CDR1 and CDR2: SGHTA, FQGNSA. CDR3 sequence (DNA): TGTGCCAGCAGCTTAGATACTCGGGAGCAGTTCTTC. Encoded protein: CASSLDTREQFF.

The CDR3 nucleotides are TGTGCCACCAGCAGGGACAGGGGGCAGAGTGAGCAGTTCTTC. Its translation is CATSRDRGQSEQFF. This chain joins TRBV15 and TRBJ2-1, with 11 bases identical to TRBD1. CDR3 length equals 14 residues. With 3 bases clipped from V and 9 bases from J, the junction kept 4 bases outside the gene matches. Germline V gene lookup returns CDR1 LNHNV and CDR2 YYDKDF (reference sequence).

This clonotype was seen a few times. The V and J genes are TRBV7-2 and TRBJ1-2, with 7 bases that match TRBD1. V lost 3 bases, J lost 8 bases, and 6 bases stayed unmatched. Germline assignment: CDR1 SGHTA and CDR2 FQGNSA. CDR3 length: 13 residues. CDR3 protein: CASSFGQVGGYTF. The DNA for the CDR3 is TGTGCCAGCAGCTTCGGACAGGTTGGAGGCTACACCTTC. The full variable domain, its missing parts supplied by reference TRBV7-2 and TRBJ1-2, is GAGVSQSPSNKVTEKGKDVELRCDPISGHTALYWYRQSLGQGLEFLIYFQGNSAPDKSGLPSDRFSAERTGGSVSTLTIQRTQQEDSAVYLCASSFGQVGGYTFGSGTRLTVV.

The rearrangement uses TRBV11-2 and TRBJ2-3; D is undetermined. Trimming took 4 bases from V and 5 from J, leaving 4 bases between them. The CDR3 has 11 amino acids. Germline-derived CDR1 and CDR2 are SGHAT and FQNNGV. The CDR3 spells CASSSVDTQYF. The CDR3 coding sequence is TGTGCCAGCAGCTCGGTAGATACGCAGTATTTT.

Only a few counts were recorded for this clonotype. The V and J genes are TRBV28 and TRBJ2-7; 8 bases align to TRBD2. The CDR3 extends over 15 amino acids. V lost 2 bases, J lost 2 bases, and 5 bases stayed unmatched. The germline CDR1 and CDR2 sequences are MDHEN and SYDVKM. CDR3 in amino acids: CASSLPAGVAYEQYF. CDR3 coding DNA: TGTGCCAGCAGTTTACCAGCGGGAGTGGCCTACGAGCAGTACTTC.

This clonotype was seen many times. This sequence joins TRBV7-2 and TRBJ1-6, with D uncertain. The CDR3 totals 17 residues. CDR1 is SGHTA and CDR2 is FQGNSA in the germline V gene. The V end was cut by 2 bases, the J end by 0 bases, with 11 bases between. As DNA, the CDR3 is TGTGCCAGCAGCTTACAACCATTCAGCTCCTATAATTCACCCCTCCACTTT. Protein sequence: CASSLQPFSSYNSPLHF.

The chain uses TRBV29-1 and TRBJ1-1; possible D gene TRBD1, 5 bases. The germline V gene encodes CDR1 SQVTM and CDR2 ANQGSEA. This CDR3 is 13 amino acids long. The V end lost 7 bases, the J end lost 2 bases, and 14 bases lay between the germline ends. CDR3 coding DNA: TGCAGCGGATTCAACGGGGCCAACACTGAAGCTTTCTTT. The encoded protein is CSGFNGANTEAFF.

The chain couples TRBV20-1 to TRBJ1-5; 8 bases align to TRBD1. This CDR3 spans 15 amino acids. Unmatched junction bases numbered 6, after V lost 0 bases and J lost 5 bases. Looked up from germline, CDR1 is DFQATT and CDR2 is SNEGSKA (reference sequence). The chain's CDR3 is CSARDPGGAYQPQHF. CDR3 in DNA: TGCAGTGCTAGAGACCCAGGGGGCGCATATCAGCCCCAGCATTTT.

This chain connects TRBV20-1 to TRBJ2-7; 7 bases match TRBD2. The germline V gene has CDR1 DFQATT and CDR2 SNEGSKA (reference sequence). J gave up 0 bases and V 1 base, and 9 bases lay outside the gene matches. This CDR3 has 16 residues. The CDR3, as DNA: TGCAGTGCTAGAGGGGACGAGCGGGGCCTCTCCTACGAGCAGTACGTC. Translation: CSARGDERGLSYEQYV.

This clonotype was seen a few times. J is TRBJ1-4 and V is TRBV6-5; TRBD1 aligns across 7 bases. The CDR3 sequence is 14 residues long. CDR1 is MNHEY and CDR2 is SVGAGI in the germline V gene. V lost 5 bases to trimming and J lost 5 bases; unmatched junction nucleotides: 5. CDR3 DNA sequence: TGTGCCAGCAGTGACAGGGTGGAAAATGAAAAACTGTTTTTT. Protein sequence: CASSDRVENEKLFF.

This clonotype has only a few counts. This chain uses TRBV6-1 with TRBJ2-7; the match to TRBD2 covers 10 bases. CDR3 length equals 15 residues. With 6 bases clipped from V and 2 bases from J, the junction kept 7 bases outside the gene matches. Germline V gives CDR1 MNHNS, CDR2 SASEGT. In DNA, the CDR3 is TGTGCCAGCAGCCCGGGACTAGCGAATACCTACGAGCAGTACTTC. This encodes CASSPGLANTYEQYF.

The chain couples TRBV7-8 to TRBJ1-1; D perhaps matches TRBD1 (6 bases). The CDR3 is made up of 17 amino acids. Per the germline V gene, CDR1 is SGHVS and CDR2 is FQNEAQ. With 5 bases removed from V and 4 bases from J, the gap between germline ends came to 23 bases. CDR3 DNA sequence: TGTGCCAGCAGCCTAAGGGGGTGGGGGGGCTCGGTCACTGAAGCTTTCTTT. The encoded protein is CASSLRGWGGSVTEAFF.

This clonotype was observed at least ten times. CDR3 sequence (DNA): TGCAGCGTAGAATATTTGAAGACCCAGTACTTC. Translating gives CSVEYLKTQYF. The genes are TRBV29-1 and TRBJ2-5; D not resolved. This CDR3 contains 11 residues. Per germline, CDR1 SQVTM and CDR2 ANQGSEA. V shed 6 bases and J shed 6 bases, with 11 bases lying between them.

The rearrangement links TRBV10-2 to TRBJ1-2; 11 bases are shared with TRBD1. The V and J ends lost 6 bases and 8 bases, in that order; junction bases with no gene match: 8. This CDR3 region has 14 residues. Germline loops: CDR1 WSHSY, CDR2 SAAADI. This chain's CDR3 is CASRGGTGGQGYTF. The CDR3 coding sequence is TGCGCCAGCAGAGGGGGGACAGGGGGTCAAGGCTACACCTTC.

CDR3: CSARAGRVGEKLFF. As DNA, the CDR3 is TGCAGTGCTAGGGCTGGCAGGGTTGGTGAAAAACTGTTTTTT. The gene calls are TRBV20-1 and TRBJ1-4, with D perhaps matching TRBD1 (5 bases). The V gene lost 3 bases and the J gene lost 7 bases, with 15 bases spanning the gap. Germline loops: CDR1 DFQATT, CDR2 SNEGSKA (reference sequence). CDR3 length: 14 amino acids.

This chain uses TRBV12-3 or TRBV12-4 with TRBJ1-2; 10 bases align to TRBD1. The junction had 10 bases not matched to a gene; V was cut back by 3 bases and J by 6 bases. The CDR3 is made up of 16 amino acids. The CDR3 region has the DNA TGTGCCAGCAGTTTGGCAAAGACAGGGGGCGTGGATGGCTACACCTTC. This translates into CASSLAKTGGVDGYTF.

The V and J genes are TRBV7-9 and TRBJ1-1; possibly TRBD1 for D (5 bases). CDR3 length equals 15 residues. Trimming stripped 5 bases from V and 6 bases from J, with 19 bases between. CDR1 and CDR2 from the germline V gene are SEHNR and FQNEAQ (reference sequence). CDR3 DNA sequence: TGTGCCAGCAGCCAGACCGGCCGACCGGGGGCTGAAGCTTTCTTT. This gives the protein CASSQTGRPGAEAFF.